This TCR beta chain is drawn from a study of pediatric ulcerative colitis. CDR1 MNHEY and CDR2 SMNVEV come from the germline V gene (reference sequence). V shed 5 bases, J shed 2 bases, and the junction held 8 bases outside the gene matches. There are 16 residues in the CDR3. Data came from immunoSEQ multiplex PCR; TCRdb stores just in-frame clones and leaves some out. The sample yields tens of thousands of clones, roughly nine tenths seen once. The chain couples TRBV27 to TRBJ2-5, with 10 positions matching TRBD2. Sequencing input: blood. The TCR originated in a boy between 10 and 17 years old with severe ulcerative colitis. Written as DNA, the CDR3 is TGTGCCAGCAGTCAACGTCCTAGCGGGGGACAAGAGACCCAGTACTTC. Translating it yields CASSQRPSGGQETQYF.